The source of this TCR beta chain is a study of identical twins. CDR1 DFQATT and CDR2 SNEGSKA come from the germline V gene (reference sequence). This CDR3 comprises 13 residues. J lost 8 bases, V lost 6 bases, and 12 bases had no gene match. This clonotype was seen many times. TCRdb re-analysed the 5' RACE reads in MiXCR, keeping a single row per CDR3 protein. The sample comprises 450,000 to 600,000 distinct CDR3 sequences, approximately 20% of which are singletons, and approximately 0.5% rests with the top ten. These data also formed part of another study, on yellow fever vaccine responses in identical twins.

Sequenced input: CD4+ T cells sorted from blood. The TCR originated in a woman between 18 and 29 years old in good health. The chain couples TRBV20-1 to TRBJ1-1, with 7 bases identical to TRBD1. CDR3 sequence: CSASSPQGQEAFF. CDR3 nucleotides: TGCAGTGCCAGCTCTCCCCAGGGACAGGAAGCTTTCTTT.